A selection of T cell receptor beta chains follows, all from one sample in a study of blood T cell repertoires in COVID-19. The method was immunoSEQ multiplex PCR; TCRdb's version includes in-frame clones alone and lacks a portion of them. In the table there are a few hundred thousand clones, approximately 82% of which are singletons. The sequenced sample consisted of PBMCs or T cells enriched from blood (not recorded which). Receptors originate from a man aged 35 to 55 who had been exposed to COVID-19. Each CDR3 is given with its conserved first and last residue.

TRBJ2-3	TRBV10-3	CAISQQGAADTQYF
TRBJ2-3	TRBV3-1/TRBV3-2	CASSQDSGILRRAGGTDTQYF
TRBJ1-3	TRBV5-1	CASSQGDGTVSGNTIYF
TRBJ2-3	TRBV3-1/TRBV3-2	CASSLSGRGSTDTQYF
TRBJ2-2	TRBV18	CASSPDSGELFF
TRBJ2-2	TRBV9	CASSAGRGGTGELFF
TRBJ2-3	TRBV30	CAWPAGEDTQYF
TRBJ2-1	TRBV3-1/TRBV3-2	CASSLRGTGMNEQFF
TRBJ1-1	TRBV14	CASSQGSTEAFF
TRBJ2-1	TRBV13	CASSGGRPNEQFF
TRBJ2-5	TRBV30	CAWSVLDLETQYF
TRBJ1-4	TRBV7-8	CASSFRIMQAGNEKLFF
TRBJ1-4	TRBV5-6	CASSLGQEEKLFF
TRBJ1-2	TRBV29-1	CSTTANYGYTF
TRBJ2-7	TRBV7-9	CASSLAQPAFAYEQYF
TRBJ2-5	TRBV19	CASGGAWGFQETQYF
TRBJ2-7	TRBV9	CASSATGATYDEQYF
TRBJ2-3	TRBV19	CASTRNEADTQYF
TRBJ2-6	TRBV6-1	CASSEAAGGGGANVLTF
TRBJ1-1	TRBV18	CASSPQGQNTEAFF